These 10 T cell receptor beta chains came from one sample sequenced in a study of cytomegalovirus exposure and HLA in healthy donors. Researchers ran the PCR with 60 Vbeta and 13 Jbeta primers. Profiled with immunoSEQ multiplex PCR; TCRdb holds only in-frame clones, not every one. The sample lists under 170,000 clones, around 79% occurring once. The sample taken for sequencing was PBMCs. Receptors were obtained from a human donor in good health.

This sequence joins TRBV19 and TRBJ2-7; 9 bases map to TRBD2. The CDR3 totals 13 residues. Germline values: CDR1 LNHDA, CDR2 SQIVND (reference sequence). V was pared by 1 base and J by 5 bases, with 0 bases of the junction left unmatched. The CDR3 loop reads CASSIVAGDEQYF. The CDR3 region has the DNA TGTGCCAGTAGTATAGTAGCGGGAGACGAGCAGTACTTC.

The chain is built from TRBV19 and TRBJ2-1; TRBD2 matches 12 bases. Unmatched junction bases numbered 6, after V lost 3 bases and J lost 6 bases. CDR3 size: 16 residues. CDR1 is LNHDA, CDR2 SQIVND, per germline (reference sequence). CDR3 bases: TGTGCCAGTAGTATCGCTAGCGGGAGGGCCGTCAATGAGCAGTTCTTC. It specifies CASSIASGRAVNEQFF.

This rearrangement joins TRBV29-1 to TRBJ2-3; TRBD1 agrees at 7 bases. This CDR3 spans 15 amino acids. Trimming removed 4 bases from V and 2 bases from J; junction bases left unmatched: 9. CDR1 is SQVTM and CDR2 is ANQGSEA in the germline V gene. The CDR3 here is CSVVGQGEITDTQYF. The CDR3 DNA follows: TGCAGCGTTGTAGGCCAGGGGGAGATCACAGATACGCAGTATTTT.

V usage is TRBV15 and J usage is TRBJ1-5; D ambiguous. V dropped 0 bases and J dropped 0 bases, with 6 bases sitting between them. This CDR3 contains 15 residues. Germline assignment: CDR1 LNHNV and CDR2 YYDKDF (reference sequence). This chain's CDR3 is CATSRDRVSNQPQHF. CDR3 bases: TGTGCCACCAGCAGAGACCGGGTTAGCAATCAGCCCCAGCATTTT.

CDR3 DNA sequence: TGTGCTAGTGGTTTGCCAGGGCGGTACGAGCAGTACTTC. Translating it yields CASGLPGRYEQYF. The chain employs TRBV12-5 and TRBJ2-7, with D possibly matching TRBD1 (5 bases). The germline CDR1 and CDR2 sequences are LGHNT and FRNRAP. This CDR3 is 13 amino acids long. The V end lost 2 bases, the J end lost 4 bases, and 9 bases lay between the germline ends.

This chain joins TRBV4-2 and TRBJ2-5, with TRBD2 matching 10 bases. Germline V CDR1 and CDR2: LGHNA, YNFKEQ. The CDR3 runs to 14 residues. V shed 2 bases, J shed 7 bases, and the junction held 4 bases outside the gene matches. The CDR3 loop reads CASSQSTSGTTQYF. The CDR3 nucleotides read TGTGCCAGCAGCCAAAGCACTAGCGGGACGACCCAGTACTTC.

The chain couples TRBV27 to TRBJ2-7; 7 bases fit TRBD1. The CDR3 is 14 residues long. Per the germline V gene, CDR1 is MNHEY and CDR2 is SMNVEV (reference sequence). V trimming: 5 bases; J trimming: 7 bases; junction bases outside the gene matches: 11. Here the CDR3 DNA reads TGTGCCAGCAGTCCAAGACAGGGTCCGGGTGAGCAGTACTTC. Protein sequence: CASSPRQGPGEQYF.

This chain connects TRBV7-9 to TRBJ2-1; a possible D gene is TRBD1 (6 bases). CDR3 length: 12 amino acids. Trimming stripped 3 bases from V and 7 bases from J, with 7 bases between. Germline CDR1 is SEHNR and CDR2 is FQNEAQ (reference sequence). CDR3 sequence reads: CASSFRGNEQFF. CDR3 bases: TGTGCCAGCAGCTTTAGGGGGAATGAGCAGTTCTTC.

The chain is built from TRBV19 and TRBJ2-3, with 8 bases identical to TRBD1. The V gene's germline CDR1 is LNHDA and CDR2 SQIVND (reference sequence). With 4 bases clipped from V and 5 bases from J, the junction kept 5 bases outside the gene matches. The CDR3 is 14 residues long. This CDR3 is CASSTGGVVDTQYF. The DNA of the CDR3 is TGTGCCAGTAGTACAGGGGGCGTGGTAGATACGCAGTATTTT.

The rearrangement joins TRBV4-1 to TRBJ2-7; possibly TRBD2 for D (6 bases). From germline, CDR1 is MGHRA and CDR2 YSYEKL. V was shortened by 3 bases and J by 4 bases, with 13 bases between the two germline ends. This CDR3 contains 14 residues. CDR3: CASSHPVRGYEQYF. Written as DNA, the CDR3 is TGCGCCAGCAGCCACCCAGTACGGGGGTACGAGCAGTACTTC.